This T cell receptor beta chain emerged from a study of blood T cell repertoires in COVID-19. Overall study: Acute and convalescent COVID-19 specimens originated in the United States, Italy and Spain. Sample material is recorded as cDNA or gDNA derived from T cells, B-cell-depleted T cells, or PBMCs.

Source study methods: Scientists estimated how many nucleated cells there were by amplifying reference gene primers. Libraries were prepared by immunoSEQ multiplex PCR; TCRdb keeps only in-frame clonotypes and omits some of them. V, J and clone size are taken as reported in that table, and D and trimming were inferred from the DNA itself. The sample carries 100,000 to 150,000 clones, 60% to 75% recorded once. Sequencing was done on a sample of peripheral blood. The receptor comes from a woman between 65 and 79 years old with acute or convalescent COVID-19.

CDR3 DNA: TGTGCCAGCAGCTTAGGACGGGGTGAGAATGAGCAGTTCTTC. This encodes CASSLGRGENEQFF. V is TRBV11-2 and J is TRBJ2-1; possibly TRBD2 for D (5 bases). The CDR3 spans 14 residues. Germline V gene data show CDR1 as SGHAT and CDR2 as FQNNGV. V lost 1 base and J lost 7, with 11 bases in between.